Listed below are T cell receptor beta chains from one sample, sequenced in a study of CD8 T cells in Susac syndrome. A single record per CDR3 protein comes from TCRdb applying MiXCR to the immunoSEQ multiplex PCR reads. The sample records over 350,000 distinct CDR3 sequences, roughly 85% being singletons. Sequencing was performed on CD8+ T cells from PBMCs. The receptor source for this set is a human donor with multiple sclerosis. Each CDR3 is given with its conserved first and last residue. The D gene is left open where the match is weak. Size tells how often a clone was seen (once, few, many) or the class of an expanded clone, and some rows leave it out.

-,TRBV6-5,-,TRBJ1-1,CASSYSIGGTEAFF,TGTGCCAGCAGTTACTCGATTGGGGGCACTGAAGCTTTCTTT
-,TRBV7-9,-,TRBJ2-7,CASSSLLPGASYEQYF,TGTGCCAGCAGCTCCCTCCTCCCGGGGGCCTCCTACGAGCAGTACTTC
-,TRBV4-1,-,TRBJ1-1,CASSQDPAASTEAFF,TGCGCCAGCAGCCAAGACCCGGCGGCGAGTACTGAAGCTTTCTTT
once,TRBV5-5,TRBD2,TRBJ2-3,CASSLTSGGAADTQYF,TGTGCCAGCAGCTTGACCAGCGGGGGGGCCGCAGATACGCAGTATTTT
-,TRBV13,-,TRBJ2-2,CASSPDLSGELFF,TGTGCCAGCAGCCCCGACCTGTCTGGGGAGCTGTTTTTT
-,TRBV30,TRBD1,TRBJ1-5,CALTGGQGLQPQHF,TGTGCCCTAACCGGGGGACAGGGGTTGCAGCCCCAGCATTTT
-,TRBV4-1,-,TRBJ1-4,CASSQESTEADEKLFF,TGCGCCAGCAGCCAAGAATCGACAGAAGCTGATGAAAAACTGTTTTTT
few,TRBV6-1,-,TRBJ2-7,CASSSAGLTYEQYF,TGTGCCAGCAGTTCGGCAGGTCTTACCTACGAGCAGTACTTC
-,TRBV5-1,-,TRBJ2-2,CASSLGWTGTGELFF,TGCGCCAGCAGCTTGGGGTGGACCGGCACCGGGGAGCTGTTTTTT
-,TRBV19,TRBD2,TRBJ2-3,CASRTSGSGTDTQYF,TGTGCCAGTAGGACTAGCGGGAGTGGCACAGATACGCAGTATTTT
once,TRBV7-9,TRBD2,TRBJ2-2,CASSFTSGGTGELFF,TGTGCCAGCAGCTTCACTAGCGGGGGGACCGGGGAGCTGTTTTTT
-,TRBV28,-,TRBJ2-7,CASSLGQGEDYEQYF,TGTGCCAGCAGTTTAGGTCAGGGAGAGGACTACGAGCAGTACTTC
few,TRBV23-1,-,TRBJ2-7,CAILGPGEIGQYF,TGCGCCATCCTAGGCCCGGGGGAAATCGGGCAGTACTTC
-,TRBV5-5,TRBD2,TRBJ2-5,CASSLEWLAGVGETQYF,TGTGCCAGCAGCTTGGAGTGGCTAGCGGGAGTAGGGGAGACCCAGTACTTC
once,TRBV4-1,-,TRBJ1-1,CASSQDYIGNTEAFF,TGCGCCAGCAGCCAAGATTACATCGGGAACACTGAAGCTTTCTTT
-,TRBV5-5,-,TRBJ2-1,CASSNGPEQFF,TGTGCCAGCAGCAATGGCCCTGAGCAGTTCTTC
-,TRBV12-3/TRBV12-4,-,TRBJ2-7,CASSFFPGGSYEQYF,TGTGCCAGCAGTTTTTTCCCCGGCGGCTCCTACGAGCAGTACTTC
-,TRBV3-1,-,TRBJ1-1,CASSHPMNTEAFF,TGTGCCAGCAGCCACCCTATGAACACTGAAGCTTTCTTT
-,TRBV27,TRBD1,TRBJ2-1,CASTPGGHDEQFF,TGTGCCAGCACCCCAGGGGGTCACGATGAGCAGTTCTTC
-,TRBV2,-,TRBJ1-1,CASSDIREKASSTEAFF,TGTGCCAGCAGTGATATTCGTGAGAAGGCCTCCAGCACTGAAGCTTTCTTT
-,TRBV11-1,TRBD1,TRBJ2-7,CASSPGQGINKQYF,TGTGCCAGCAGCCCTGGACAGGGAATCAACAAGCAGTACTTC
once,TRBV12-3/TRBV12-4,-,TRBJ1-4,CASSAPGHDNEKLFF,TGTGCCAGCAGTGCGCCGGGACACGATAATGAAAAACTGTTTTTT
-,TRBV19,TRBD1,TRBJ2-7,CASSIGRDSYEQYF,TGTGCCAGTAGTATTGGCCGGGACAGCTACGAGCAGTACTTC
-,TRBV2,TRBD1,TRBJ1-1,CASSGEQGALTEAFF,TGTGCCAGCAGTGGGGAACAGGGGGCGCTTACTGAAGCTTTCTTT
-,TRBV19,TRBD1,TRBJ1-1,CASRGQGYTEAFF,TGTGCCAGTAGGGGACAGGGGTACACTGAAGCTTTCTTT
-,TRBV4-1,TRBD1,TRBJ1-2,CASSHSPGQGNYGYTF,TGCGCCAGCAGCCATTCACCGGGACAGGGGAACTATGGCTACACCTTC
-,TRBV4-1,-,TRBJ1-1,CASRGGGRTEAFF,TGCGCCAGCAGGGGAGGAGGTCGTACTGAAGCTTTCTTT
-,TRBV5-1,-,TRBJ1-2,CASSSLFPVRGYTF,TGCGCCAGCAGCTCCCTATTTCCCGTGCGCGGCTACACCTTC
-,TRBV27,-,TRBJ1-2,CASSFIHPTSGYTF,TGTGCCAGCAGTTTCATACACCCGACAAGCGGCTACACCTTC
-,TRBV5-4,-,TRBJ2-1,CASSLVGGGRYNEQFF,TGTGCCAGCAGCTTGGTAGGAGGGGGCAGGTACAATGAGCAGTTCTTC
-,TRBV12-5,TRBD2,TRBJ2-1,CASGSGRLDNEQFF,TGTGCTAGTGGTAGCGGGAGGCTCGACAATGAGCAGTTCTTC
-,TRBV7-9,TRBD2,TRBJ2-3,CASSLDGSGGHTDTQYF,TGTGCCAGCAGCTTAGATGGTAGCGGGGGGCACACAGATACGCAGTATTTT
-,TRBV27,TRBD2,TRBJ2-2,CASSLSGASGIRGRAGELFF,TGTGCCAGCAGTTTATCGGGCGCTAGCGGGATAAGGGGTCGGGCCGGGGAGCTGTTTTTT
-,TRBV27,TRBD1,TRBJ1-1,CASSPIDRGHTEAFF,TGTGCCAGCAGTCCAATCGACAGGGGGCACACTGAAGCTTTCTTT
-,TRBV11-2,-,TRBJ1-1,CASSLWGLPEAFF,TGTGCCAGCAGCTTATGGGGACTACCCGAGGCTTTCTTT
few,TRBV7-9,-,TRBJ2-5,CASSLGVQETQYF,TGTGCCAGCAGCTTGGGGGTACAAGAGACCCAGTACTTC
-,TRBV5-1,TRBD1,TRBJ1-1,CASSMFGTLTGDDTEAFF,TGCGCCAGCAGCATGTTCGGGACACTGACAGGGGATGACACTGAAGCTTTCTTT
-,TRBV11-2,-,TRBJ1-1,CASSLGYGHEGDTEAFF,TGTGCCAGCAGCTTAGGATACGGACACGAAGGTGACACTGAAGCTTTCTTT
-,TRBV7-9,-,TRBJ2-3,CASSLGFKPPTDTQYF,TGTGCCAGCAGCTTGGGGTTTAAACCCCCCACAGATACGCAGTATTTT
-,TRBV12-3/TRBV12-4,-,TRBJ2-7,CASRANRDNTYEQYF,TGTGCCAGCAGGGCTAACCGGGACAACACCTACGAGCAGTACTTC
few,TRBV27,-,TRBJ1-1,CASSSGTPEAFF,TGTGCCAGCAGTTCCGGGACTCCTGAAGCTTTCTTT
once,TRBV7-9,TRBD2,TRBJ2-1,CASSPTSGTNSYNEQFF,TGTGCCAGCAGCCCTACTAGCGGAACAAACTCCTACAATGAGCAGTTCTTC
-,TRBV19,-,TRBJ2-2,CASSIPGLNTGELFF,TGTGCCAGTAGTATCCCCGGACTCAACACCGGGGAGCTGTTTTTT
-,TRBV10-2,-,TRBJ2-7,CASSVGRLEQYF,TGCGCCAGCAGTGTCGGTAGGCTCGAGCAGTACTTC
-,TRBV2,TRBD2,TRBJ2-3,CASSEGVGLDSPDTQYF,TGTGCCAGCAGTGAAGGGGTCGGACTAGATTCACCAGATACGCAGTATTTT
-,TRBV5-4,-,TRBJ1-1,CASSLGTVGTEAFF,TGTGCCAGCAGCTTGGGAACAGTGGGGACTGAAGCTTTCTTT
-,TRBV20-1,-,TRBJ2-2,CSAPVREDTGELFF,TGCAGTGCTCCCGTGAGGGAGGACACCGGGGAGCTGTTTTTT
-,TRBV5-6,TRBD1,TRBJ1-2,CASSATGSGYTF,TGTGCCAGCAGCGCGACAGGGAGTGGCTACACCTTC
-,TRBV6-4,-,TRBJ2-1,CASSSIQESEQFF,TGTGCCAGCAGCTCAATTCAAGAATCTGAGCAGTTCTTC
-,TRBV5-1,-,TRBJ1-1,CASSFGGIRAEAFF,TGCGCCAGCAGCTTCGGGGGGATCCGGGCTGAAGCTTTCTTT
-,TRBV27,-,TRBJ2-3,CASSLIGAKDTQYF,TGTGCCAGCAGTTTAATAGGGGCAAAAGATACGCAGTATTTT
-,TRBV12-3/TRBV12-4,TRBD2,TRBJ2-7,CASSPVTSGRGEQYF,TGTGCCAGCAGTCCGGTGACTAGCGGGAGGGGAGAGCAGTACTTC
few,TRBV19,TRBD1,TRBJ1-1,CASSILWGQGATEAFF,TGTGCCAGTAGTATCTTGTGGGGACAGGGGGCAACTGAAGCTTTCTTT
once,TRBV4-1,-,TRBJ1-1,CASSQPTGALEAFF,TGCGCCAGCAGCCAACCGACCGGGGCCCTTGAAGCTTTCTTT
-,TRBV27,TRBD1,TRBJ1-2,CASSRTGGGYGYTF,TGTGCCAGCAGTCGGACAGGGGGAGGCTATGGCTACACCTTC
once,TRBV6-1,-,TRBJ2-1,CASIPDSSSYNEQFF,TGTGCCAGCATCCCGGACTCAAGCTCCTACAATGAGCAGTTCTTC
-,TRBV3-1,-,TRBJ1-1,CASSQDGGAWTEAFF,TGTGCCAGCAGCCAAGATGGGGGTGCGTGGACTGAAGCTTTCTTT
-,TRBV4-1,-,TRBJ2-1,CASSPLVQHEQFF,TGCGCCAGCAGCCCCCTAGTGCAGCATGAGCAGTTCTTC